Below are 22 T cell receptor beta chains sequenced from a single sample in a study of T-cell reconstitution after alpha-beta-depleted transplantation in children. For TCRbeta, the library was prepared with unique molecular identifiers. Each CDR3 protein is one row after TCRdb ran MiXCR on the PCR reads. The repertoire holds roughly 400,000 distinct CDR3 sequences, with over 20% as singletons. Specimen: PBMCs from the stem cell graft donor, collected from the stem cell graft. The receptors stem from a human donor who donated a stem cell graft to a child with acute myeloid leukemia.

The chain couples TRBV7-3 to TRBJ2-3; D is unresolved. This CDR3 is 16 amino acids long. Trimming took off 4 bases at V and 2 bases at J, with 16 bases between the two ends. CDR1 is SGHTA, CDR2 FQGTGA, per germline. Here the CDR3 reads CASSSDPNILTDTQYF. CDR3 nucleotides: TGTGCCAGCAGCTCGGACCCTAACATACTCACAGATACGCAGTATTTT. Full variable domain (missing parts from reference TRBV7-3 and TRBJ2-3): GAGVSQTPSNKVTEKGKYVELRCDPISGHTALYWYRQSLGQGPEFLIYFQGTGAADDSGLPNDRFFAVRPEGSVSTLKIQRTERGDSAVYLCASSSDPNILTDTQYFGPGTRLTVL.

The rearrangement uses TRBV7-9 and TRBJ2-7; D possibly corresponds to TRBD2 (5 bases). The V gene lost 5 bases and the J gene lost 2 bases, with 7 bases spanning the gap. Germline V CDR1 and CDR2: SEHNR, FQNEAQ (reference sequence). CDR3 length equals 12 residues. CDR3 loop: CASSRETYEQYF. The CDR3 DNA sequence: TGTGCCAGCAGCCGGGAAACCTACGAGCAGTACTTC.

This clonotype occurred a few times. The chain combines TRBV12-3 or TRBV12-4 with TRBJ2-7, with D tentatively TRBD2 (5 bases). CDR3 length: 12 amino acids. With 7 bases removed from V and 5 bases from J, the gap between germline ends came to 12 bases. The CDR3 sequence: CASNRESHEQYF. The CDR3, as DNA: TGTGCCAGCAACCGGGAATCTCACGAGCAGTACTTC.

This clonotype occurred many times. The V and J genes are TRBV24-1 and TRBJ2-1; 10 nucleotides match TRBD2. The CDR3 is made up of 17 amino acids. CDR1 is KGHDR and CDR2 is SFDVKD in the germline V gene. V shed 2 bases and J 4 bases; nucleotides not matched to a gene: 7. The CDR3 loop is CATSDWKTSGNYNEQFF. The CDR3 DNA is TGTGCCACCAGTGATTGGAAAACTAGCGGGAATTACAATGAGCAGTTCTTC.

This clonotype has ten or more counts. The chain carries TRBV20-1 and TRBJ1-5; perhaps TRBD1 as D (5 bases). The CDR3 is 14 amino acids. Deletions cut 0 bases from V and 7 bases from J, with 13 bases between. The germline CDR1 and CDR2 sequences are DFQATT and SNEGSKA (reference sequence). CDR3: CSARDSGEWQPQHF. The CDR3, as DNA: TGCAGTGCTAGAGATTCGGGGGAGTGGCAGCCCCAGCATTTT.

The rearrangement uses TRBV7-9 and TRBJ2-5, with a possible D match to TRBD2 (5 bases). The CDR3 is made up of 14 amino acids. Trimming removed 3 bases at V and 2 bases at J, with 10 bases between. Germline values: CDR1 SEHNR, CDR2 FQNEAQ (reference sequence). The CDR3 here is CASSLGSWQETQYF. In nucleotides, the CDR3 is TGTGCCAGCAGCTTGGGGAGTTGGCAAGAGACCCAGTACTTC.

The chain combines TRBV7-9 with TRBJ1-2; D is possibly TRBD1 (5 bases). V lost 5 bases and J 7 bases, leaving 20 bases between the germline ends. The CDR3 totals 15 residues. CDR1 and CDR2 from the germline V gene are SEHNR and FQNEAQ (reference sequence). The DNA for the CDR3 is TGTGCCAGCAGCCCGCGAAGCAGGGCGGTAATTGGCTACACCTTC. Translation: CASSPRSRAVIGYTF.

The CDR3 DNA sequence: TGTGCCAGCAGCTTAACACCCCGATCCTACGAGCAGTACTTC. Protein product: CASSLTPRSYEQYF. The V gene is TRBV7-9, the J gene TRBJ2-7; D is unclear. This CDR3 is 14 amino acids long. Per germline, CDR1 SEHNR and CDR2 FQNEAQ (reference sequence). Trimming left V 2 bases short and J 1 base short, with 9 bases between.

In this sample, this clonotype turned up a few times. V and J are TRBV7-9 and TRBJ2-2; 8 bases match TRBD1. The ends lost 8 bases at V and 7 bases at J; junction bases unmatched: 9. The CDR3 has 14 amino acids. The V gene's germline CDR1 is SEHNR and CDR2 FQNEAQ (reference sequence). CDR3 bases: TGTGCCAGCGCCAGACAGGGGTCGATCGGGGAGCTGTTTTTT. Residues: CASARQGSIGELFF.

This clonotype has just a few counts. This sequence joins TRBV20-1 and TRBJ2-1, with TRBD2 matching 11 bases. The CDR3 totals 17 residues. CDR1 is DFQATT and CDR2 is SNEGSKA in the germline V gene (reference sequence). The J segment lost 6 bases and the V segment lost 7 bases, leaving 17 bases of the junction unmatched. The CDR3 DNA is TGCAGTGTCTTAGGAATAGCGGGGGGGCTCAGGGGCAATGAGCAGTTCTTC. Translating gives CSVLGIAGGLRGNEQFF.

Note on this clonotype: Without the conserved terminal phenylalanine or tryptophan, this CDR3 likely stems from a read error. V is TRBV5-1 and J is TRBJ1-1; D is ambiguous. The length of the CDR3 is 16 residues. Germline-derived CDR1 and CDR2 are SGHRS and YFSETQ. Trimming pared 0 bases from V and 0 bases from J, leaving 12 bases between. Here the CDR3 reads CASSLGDIGMNTEAFS. CDR3 nucleotides: TGCGCCAGCAGCTTGGGAGATATTGGCATGAACACTGAAGCTTTCTCT.

In its sample, this clonotype was seen many times. The chain recombines TRBV12-3 or TRBV12-4 with TRBJ2-7; 8 bases fit TRBD1. The length of the CDR3 is 15 residues. Unmatched junction bases numbered 10, after V lost 5 bases and J lost 4 bases. DNA for the CDR3: TGTGCCAGCAGTCCAGCGTTCGGGACAGGATACGAGCAGTACTTC. Translation: CASSPAFGTGYEQYF.

The chain couples TRBV15 to TRBJ1-6; D call uncertain. The CDR3 runs to 13 residues. Trimming shortened V by 8 bases and J by 4 bases, and 9 bases separated the two germline ends. Per the germline V gene, CDR1 is LNHNV and CDR2 is YYDKDF (reference sequence). The CDR3 spells CATGFDYNSPLHF. The CDR3 DNA reads as TGTGCCACCGGGTTCGATTATAATTCACCCCTCCACTTT.

This clonotype was seen a handful of times. The CDR3 here is CATSGLNYGYTF. In nucleotides, the CDR3 is TGTGCCACCTCGGGACTTAACTATGGCTACACCTTC. J is TRBJ1-2 and V is TRBV12-3 or TRBV12-4, with D possibly matching TRBD1 (5 bases). Between the trimmed V and J ends, which lost 10 bases and 1 base, there was a span of 10 bases. The CDR3 is 12 residues long.

This clonotype turned up a few times. The chain combines TRBV20-1 with TRBJ1-1; D remains unclear. The V end lost 6 bases, the J end lost 1 base, and 9 bases lay between the germline ends. The germline CDR1 and CDR2 sequences are DFQATT and SNEGSKA (reference sequence). CDR3 length equals 12 residues. CDR3 sequence (DNA): TGCAGTGCCTCGGTTGGGAACACTGAAGCTTTCTTT. This sequence encodes CSASVGNTEAFF.

This chain links TRBV29-1 with TRBJ1-1; D is perhaps TRBD1 (5 bases). V lost 2 bases and J 5 bases, leaving 15 bases between the germline ends. The CDR3 consists of 14 residues. Per the germline V gene, CDR1 is SQVTM and CDR2 is ANQGSEA. The CDR3 DNA reads TGCAGCGTTGAAATTGGCGGGACGTGGACTGAAGCTTTCTTT. This encodes CSVEIGGTWTEAFF.

The V call is TRBV5-4, the J call TRBJ1-5, with unresolved D. This CDR3 region has 15 residues. Germline lookup yields CDR1 SGHNT and CDR2 YYREEE (reference sequence). The V end lost 5 bases, the J end lost 7 bases, and 19 bases lay between the germline ends. CDR3 in DNA: TGTGCCAGCAGGTACCGTGGCGGGGAAGGACAGCCCCAGCATTTT. Amino acid sequence: CASRYRGGEGQPQHF.

This clonotype was counted a few times. This sequence joins TRBV27 and TRBJ2-1; D possibly matches TRBD1 or TRBD2 (5 bases each). Germline CDR1 and CDR2: MNHEY and SMNVEV (reference sequence). Trimming shortened V by 5 bases and J by 5 bases, and 16 bases separated the two germline ends. The CDR3 loop spans 15 amino acids. This chain's CDR3 is CASSPSFGTHNEQFF. In nucleotides, the CDR3 is TGTGCCAGCAGTCCTAGCTTCGGGACGCACAATGAGCAGTTCTTC.

V usage is TRBV5-6 and J usage is TRBJ1-1; 8 nucleotides match TRBD1. There are 11 residues in the CDR3. The V gene end was trimmed by 5 bases and the J gene end by 13 bases; junction bases not matched to a gene: 7. CDR1 is SGHDT and CDR2 is YYEEEE in the germline V gene. Here the CDR3 reads CASSQGQGLFF. In DNA form, the CDR3 reads TGTGCCAGCAGTCAAGGACAGGGTCTTTTCTTT.

The chain uses TRBV6-1 and TRBJ1-1; tentatively, D is TRBD1 (6 bases). This CDR3 is built from 14 residues. Germline V CDR1 and CDR2: MNHNS, SASEGT. Trimming removed 5 bases from V and 4 bases from J, with 14 bases in between. The CDR3 is CASSPNTGPTEAFF. The CDR3 nucleotides are TGTGCCAGCAGTCCCAATACAGGGCCCACTGAAGCTTTCTTT.

This clonotype turned up a few times. One junction end disagrees with the germline gene, perhaps due to a read error. The J gene is TRBJ1-1, the V gene TRBV7-7; D not resolved. In germline, CDR1 is SSHAT, CDR2 FNYEAQ (reference sequence). There are 12 residues in the CDR3. The CDR3 here is CASSRIETEAFF. The DNA for the CDR3 is TGTGCTAGCAGCCGAATCGAGACAGAAGCTTTCTTT.

This clonotype came up a few times. The chain joins TRBV7-9 to TRBJ2-1, with D possibly matching TRBD1 (6 bases). V was cut by 1 base and J by 15 bases, with 19 bases left in between. CDR1 is SEHNR, CDR2 FQNEAQ, per germline (reference sequence). The CDR3 length is 14 residues. CDR3 region: CASSLEFAGASGFF. The CDR3 DNA follows: TGTGCCAGCAGCTTAGAATTCGCAGGGGCCAGTGGGTTCTTC.